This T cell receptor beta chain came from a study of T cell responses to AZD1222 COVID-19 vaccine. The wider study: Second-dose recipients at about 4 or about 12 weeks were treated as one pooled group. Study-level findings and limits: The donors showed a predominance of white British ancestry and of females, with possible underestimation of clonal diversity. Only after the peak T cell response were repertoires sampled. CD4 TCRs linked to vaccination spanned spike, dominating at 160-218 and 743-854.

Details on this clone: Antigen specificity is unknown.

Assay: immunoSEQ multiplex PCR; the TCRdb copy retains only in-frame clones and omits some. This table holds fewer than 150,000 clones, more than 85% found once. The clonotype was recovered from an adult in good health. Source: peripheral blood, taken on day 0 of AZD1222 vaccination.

CDR3 nucleotide sequence: TGTGCCAGCAGCTTAAGTCCAGGGACGGGCTCCTACAATGAGCAGTTCTTC. Translation gives CASSLSPGTGSYNEQFF. The chain combines TRBV7-9 with TRBJ2-1; either TRBD1 or TRBD2 may supply D (5 bases each). V lost 2 bases, J lost 0 bases, and 14 bases lay in between. The CDR3 is made up of 17 amino acids. Germline CDR1 reads SEHNR; CDR2 reads FQNEAQ (reference sequence). Based on the CDR3 plus reference TRBV7-9 and TRBJ2-1, the full variable domain is DTGVSQNPRHKITKRGQNVTFRCDPISEHNRLYWYRQTLGQGPEFLTYFQNEAQLEKSRLLSDRFSAERPKGSFSTLEIQRTEQGDSAMYLCASSLSPGTGSYNEQFFGPGTRLTVL.